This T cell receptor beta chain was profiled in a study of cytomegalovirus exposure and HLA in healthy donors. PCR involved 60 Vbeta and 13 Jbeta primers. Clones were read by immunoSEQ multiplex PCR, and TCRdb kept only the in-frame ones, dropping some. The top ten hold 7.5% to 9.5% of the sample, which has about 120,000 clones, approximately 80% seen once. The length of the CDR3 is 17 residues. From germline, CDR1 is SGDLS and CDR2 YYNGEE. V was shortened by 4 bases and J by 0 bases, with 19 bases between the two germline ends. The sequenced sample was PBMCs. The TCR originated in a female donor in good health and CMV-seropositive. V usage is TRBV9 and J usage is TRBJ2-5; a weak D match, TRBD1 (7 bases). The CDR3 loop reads CASSSVGGTVYQETQYF. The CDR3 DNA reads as TGTGCCAGCAGCTCTGTCGGAGGGACAGTATACCAAGAGACCCAGTACTTC.